A single sample is the source of the 5 T cell receptor beta chains below, sequenced in a study of blood T cell repertoires in COVID-19. Measured with immunoSEQ multiplex PCR; TCRdb has only the in-frame clones, and not every one. The profile shows roughly 290,000 clones, approximately 89% of them singletons. The sequenced material came from peripheral blood. The receptors shown here come from a woman in her fifties or sixties who had recovered from COVID-19.

This clone was picked up one time. The rearrangement links TRBV10-3 to TRBJ2-7; 10 bases agree with TRBD1. The CDR3 spans 12 residues. Trimming removed 8 bases from V and 3 bases from J; junction bases left unmatched: 1. The V gene's germline CDR1 is ENHRY and CDR2 SYGVKD. DNA of the CDR3: TGTGCCATCCGGGACAGGGGCTACGAGCAGTACTTC. This sequence encodes CAIRDRGYEQYF.

This clone came up once. The rearrangement links TRBV6-2 or TRBV6-3 to TRBJ2-7, with 7 bases fitting TRBD1. V dropped 0 bases and J dropped 3; count of bases not matched to a gene: 8. Germline CDR1 reads MNHEY; CDR2 reads SVGEGT. The CDR3 runs to 16 residues. In nucleotides, the CDR3 is TGTGCCAGCAGTTACTCGTGGGACAGTATTAACTACGAGCAGTACTTC. Encoded protein: CASSYSWDSINYEQYF.

The rearrangement links TRBV27 to TRBJ1-1; 8 bases agree with TRBD1. CDR1 and CDR2 from the germline V gene are MNHEY and SMNVEV (reference sequence). Unmatched junction bases numbered 5, after V lost 5 bases and J lost 6 bases. This CDR3 is 13 amino acids long. The CDR3, as DNA: TGTGCCAGCAGTCAGGGGGCTCACGCTGAAGCTTTCTTT. Translating gives CASSQGAHAEAFF.

The chain couples TRBV2 to TRBJ2-7, with 9 nucleotides matching TRBD1. The CDR3 length is 14 residues. Germline V gives CDR1 SNHLY, CDR2 FYNNEI. V lost 6 bases and J lost 3; bases outside the gene matches: 6. The CDR3 DNA sequence: TGTGCCAGCAGCCAGGGACAGGGTAGCTACGAGCAGTACTTC. Protein product: CASSQGQGSYEQYF.

This chain links TRBV25-1 with TRBJ1-1; D ambiguous. Germline CDR1 reads MGHDK; CDR2 reads SYGVNS. V lost 7 bases, J lost 5 bases, and 14 bases lay in between. This CDR3 contains 13 residues. The CDR3 nucleotides are TGTGCCAGCACCCACGCCTGGGAGACTGAAGCTTTCTTT. It encodes CASTHAWETEAFF.